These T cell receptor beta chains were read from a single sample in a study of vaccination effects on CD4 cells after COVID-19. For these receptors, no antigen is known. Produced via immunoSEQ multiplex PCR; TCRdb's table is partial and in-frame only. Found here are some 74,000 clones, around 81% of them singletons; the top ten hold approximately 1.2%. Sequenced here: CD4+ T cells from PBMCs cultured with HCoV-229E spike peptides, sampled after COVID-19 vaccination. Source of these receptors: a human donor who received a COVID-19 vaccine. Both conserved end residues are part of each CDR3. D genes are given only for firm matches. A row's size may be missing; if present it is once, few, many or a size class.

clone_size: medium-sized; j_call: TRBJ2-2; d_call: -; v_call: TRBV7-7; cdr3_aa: CASSLATGDTGELFF; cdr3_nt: TGTGCCAGCAGCCTAGCGACCGGGGACACCGGGGAGCTGTTTTTT
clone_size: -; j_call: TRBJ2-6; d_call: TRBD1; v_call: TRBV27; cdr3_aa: CASSATAGGLISGANVLTF; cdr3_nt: TGTGCCAGCAGTGCCACCGCAGGGGGCTTGATCTCTGGGGCCAACGTCCTGACTTTC
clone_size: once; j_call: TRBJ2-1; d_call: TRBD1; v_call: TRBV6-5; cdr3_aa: CASSYTTGGSGEQFF; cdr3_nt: TGTGCCAGCAGTTACACCACAGGGGGGAGCGGTGAGCAGTTCTTC
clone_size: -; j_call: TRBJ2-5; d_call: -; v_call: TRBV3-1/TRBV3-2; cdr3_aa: CASSQEDWRGETQYF; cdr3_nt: TGTGCCAGCAGCCAAGAGGATTGGAGGGGAGAGACCCAGTACTTC
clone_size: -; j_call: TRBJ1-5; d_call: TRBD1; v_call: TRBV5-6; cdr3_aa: CASSSGQGAPNQPQHF; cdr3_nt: TGTGCCAGCAGCTCCGGACAGGGGGCACCCAATCAGCCCCAGCATTTT
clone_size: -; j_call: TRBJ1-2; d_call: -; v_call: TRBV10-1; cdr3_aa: CASSEVGRDWTLSYGYTF; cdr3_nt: TGCGCCAGCAGTGAAGTGGGGCGGGATTGGACTCTGAGCTATGGCTACACCTTC
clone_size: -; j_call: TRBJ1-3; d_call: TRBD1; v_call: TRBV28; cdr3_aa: CASRNTGTGRSNTIYF; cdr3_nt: TGTGCCAGCAGAAACACCGGGACAGGGAGATCGAACACCATATATTTT
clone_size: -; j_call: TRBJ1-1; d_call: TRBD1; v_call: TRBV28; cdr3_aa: CASSSGTGVTEAFF; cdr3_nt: TGTGCCAGCAGTTCCGGGACAGGGGTTACTGAAGCTTTCTTT
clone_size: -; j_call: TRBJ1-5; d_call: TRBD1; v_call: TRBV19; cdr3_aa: CASTPNQGASNQPQHF; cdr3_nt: TGTGCCAGTACCCCAAATCAGGGGGCCAGCAATCAGCCCCAGCATTTT
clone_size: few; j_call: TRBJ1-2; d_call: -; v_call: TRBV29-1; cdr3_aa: CSVETSLRFGYTF; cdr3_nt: TGCAGCGTTGAAACATCCCTGCGTTTTGGCTACACCTTC
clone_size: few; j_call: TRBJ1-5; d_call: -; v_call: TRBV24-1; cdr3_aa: CATKSSVPRPQHF; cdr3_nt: TGTGCCACCAAGTCGTCGGTGCCGCGGCCCCAGCATTTT
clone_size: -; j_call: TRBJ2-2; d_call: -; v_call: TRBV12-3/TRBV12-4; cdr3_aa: CASSLQRTGELFF; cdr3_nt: TGTGCCAGCAGTTTACAGCGCACCGGGGAGCTGTTTTTT
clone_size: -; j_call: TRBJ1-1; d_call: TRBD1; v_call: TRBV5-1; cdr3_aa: CASSLGDRGEAFF; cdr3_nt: TGCGCCAGCAGCTTGGGGGACAGGGGTGAAGCTTTCTTT
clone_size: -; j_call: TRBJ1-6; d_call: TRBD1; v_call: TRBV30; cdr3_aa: CAWSRDSNSPLHF; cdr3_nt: TGTGCCTGGAGCAGGGACAGCAATTCACCCCTCCACTTT
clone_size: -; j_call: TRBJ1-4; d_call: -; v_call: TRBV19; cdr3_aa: CASSTSGTGEKLFF; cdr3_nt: TGTGCCAGTAGTACCTCAGGGACGGGGGAAAAACTGTTTTTT
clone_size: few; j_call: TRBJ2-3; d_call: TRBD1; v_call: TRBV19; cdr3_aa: CASSMQGALDTQYF; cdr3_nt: TGTGCCAGTAGTATGCAGGGGGCGCTGGATACGCAGTATTTT
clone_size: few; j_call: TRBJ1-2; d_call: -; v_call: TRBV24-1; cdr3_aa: CATSDSTGFTGYTF; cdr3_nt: TGTGCCACCAGTGACTCAACAGGGTTCACTGGCTACACCTTC
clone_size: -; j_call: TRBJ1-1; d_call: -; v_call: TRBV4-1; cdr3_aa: CASSPRELGEGAFF; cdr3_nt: TGCGCCAGCAGCCCTCGGGAGTTAGGGGAGGGAGCTTTCTTT
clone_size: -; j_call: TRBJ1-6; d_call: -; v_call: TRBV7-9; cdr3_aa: CASSSTRGSPNSPLHF; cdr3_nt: TGTGCCAGCAGCTCTACCAGGGGTTCACCTAATTCACCCCTCCACTTT
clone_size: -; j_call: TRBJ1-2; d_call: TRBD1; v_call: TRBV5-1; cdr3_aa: CASSLEDRLGGYTF; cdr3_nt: TGCGCCAGCAGCTTGGAGGACAGGCTAGGCGGCTACACCTTC
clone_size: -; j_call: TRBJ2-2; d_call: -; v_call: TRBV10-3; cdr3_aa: CAISESQGNTGELFF; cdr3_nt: TGTGCCATCAGTGAGTCCCAGGGGAACACCGGGGAGCTGTTTTTT
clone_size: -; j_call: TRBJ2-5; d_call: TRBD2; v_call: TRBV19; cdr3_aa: CASSPGTRRETQYF; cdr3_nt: TGTGCCAGTAGTCCAGGGACTAGGAGGGAGACCCAGTACTTC
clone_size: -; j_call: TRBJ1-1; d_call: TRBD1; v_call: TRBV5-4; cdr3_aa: CASSDRANTEAFF; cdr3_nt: TGTGCCAGCAGCGACAGGGCGAACACTGAAGCTTTCTTT
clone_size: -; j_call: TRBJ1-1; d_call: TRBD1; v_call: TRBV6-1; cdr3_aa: CASSDLRARGQNTEAFF; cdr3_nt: TGTGCCAGCAGTGACTTGAGGGCCAGGGGGCAAAACACTGAAGCTTTCTTT
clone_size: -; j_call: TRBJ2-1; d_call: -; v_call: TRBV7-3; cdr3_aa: CASSQTRAPYNEQFF; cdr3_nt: TGTGCCAGCAGCCAGACTAGAGCCCCCTACAATGAGCAGTTCTTC
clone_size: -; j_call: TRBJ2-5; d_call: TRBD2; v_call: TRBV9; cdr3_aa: CASSPGPLAGVQETQYF; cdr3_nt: TGTGCCAGCAGCCCGGGGCCACTAGCGGGGGTCCAAGAGACCCAGTACTTC
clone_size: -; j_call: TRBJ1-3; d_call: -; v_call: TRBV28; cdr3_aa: CASSPLGGPYNTIYF; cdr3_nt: TGTGCCAGCAGTCCTCTCGGGGGTCCCTATAACACCATATATTTT
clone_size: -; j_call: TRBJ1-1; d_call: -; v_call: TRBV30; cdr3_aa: CAWAWKNTEAFF; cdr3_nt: TGTGCCTGGGCGTGGAAGAACACTGAAGCTTTCTTT
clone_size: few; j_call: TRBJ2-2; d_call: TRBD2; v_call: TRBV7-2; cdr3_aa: CASSLSQERGLYTGELFF; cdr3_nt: TGTGCCAGCAGCTTAAGCCAGGAGCGGGGGCTATACACCGGGGAGCTGTTTTTT
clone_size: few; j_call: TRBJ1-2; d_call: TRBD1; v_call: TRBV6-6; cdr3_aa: CASSYSATGAYGYTF; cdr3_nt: TGTGCCAGCAGTTACTCAGCGACAGGGGCCTATGGCTACACCTTC
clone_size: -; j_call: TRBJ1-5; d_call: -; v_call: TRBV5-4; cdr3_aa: CASSALGTSYSNQPQHF; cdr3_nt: TGTGCCAGCAGCGCCCTGGGGACCTCCTATAGCAATCAGCCCCAGCATTTT
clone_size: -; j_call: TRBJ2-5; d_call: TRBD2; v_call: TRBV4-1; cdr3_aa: CASSQELGSGGLRGGTQYF; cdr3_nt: TGCGCCAGCAGCCAAGAGTTGGGTAGCGGGGGGCTCCGGGGAGGGACCCAGTACTTC
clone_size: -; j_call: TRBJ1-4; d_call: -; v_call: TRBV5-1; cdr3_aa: CASSFGRGEKLFF; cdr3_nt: TGCGCCAGCAGCTTTGGCCGGGGAGAAAAACTGTTTTTT
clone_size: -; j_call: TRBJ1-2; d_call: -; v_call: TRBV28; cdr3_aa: CASSLESNYGYTF; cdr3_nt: TGTGCCAGCAGTTTAGAAAGCAACTATGGCTACACCTTC
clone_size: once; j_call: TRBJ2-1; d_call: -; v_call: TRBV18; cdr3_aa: CASSPGRSLYNEQFF; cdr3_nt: TGTGCCAGCTCACCAGGGCGCTCCCTCTACAATGAGCAGTTCTTC
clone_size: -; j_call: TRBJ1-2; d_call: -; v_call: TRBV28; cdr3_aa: CASRITGLYGYTF; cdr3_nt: TGTGCCAGCAGAATCACAGGGTTGTATGGCTACACCTTC
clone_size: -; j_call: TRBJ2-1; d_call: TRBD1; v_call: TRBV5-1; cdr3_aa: CASSFQGGLPSYNEQFF; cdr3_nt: TGCGCCAGCAGCTTCCAAGGGGGCCTACCTTCCTACAATGAGCAGTTCTTC
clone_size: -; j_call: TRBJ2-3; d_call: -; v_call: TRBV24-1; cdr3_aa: CATSDTVSTDTQYF; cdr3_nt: TGTGCCACCAGTGATACCGTCTCCACAGATACGCAGTATTTT
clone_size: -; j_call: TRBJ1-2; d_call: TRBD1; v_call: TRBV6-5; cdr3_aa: CASRTGTGKGYGYTF; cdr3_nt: TGTGCCAGCAGAACCGGGACAGGAAAAGGCTATGGCTACACCTTC
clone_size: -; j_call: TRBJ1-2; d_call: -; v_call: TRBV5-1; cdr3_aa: CASSLNAPYGYTF; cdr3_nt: TGCGCCAGCAGCTTGAATGCACCCTATGGCTACACCTTC
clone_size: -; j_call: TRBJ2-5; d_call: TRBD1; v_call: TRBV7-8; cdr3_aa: CASRSPLGQGGETQYF; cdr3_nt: TGTGCCAGCAGATCACCCCTCGGACAGGGCGGAGAGACCCAGTACTTC
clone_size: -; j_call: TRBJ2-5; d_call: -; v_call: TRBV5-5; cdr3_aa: CASSPRAAQETQYF; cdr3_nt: TGTGCCAGCAGCCCCCGGGCAGCGCAAGAGACCCAGTACTTC
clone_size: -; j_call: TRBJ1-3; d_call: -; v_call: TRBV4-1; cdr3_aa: CASSQAVFSGNTIYF; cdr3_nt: TGCGCCAGCAGCCAAGCTGTCTTCTCTGGAAACACCATATATTTT
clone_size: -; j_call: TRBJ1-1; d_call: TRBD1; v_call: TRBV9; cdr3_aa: CASSVAEGAFAGTEAFF; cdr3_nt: TGTGCCAGCAGCGTAGCGGAGGGGGCATTTGCAGGAACTGAAGCTTTCTTT
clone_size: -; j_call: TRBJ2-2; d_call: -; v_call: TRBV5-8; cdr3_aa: CASSKTSWASAGELFF; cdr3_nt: TGTGCCAGCAGCAAGACTAGTTGGGCCTCGGCGGGGGAGCTGTTTTTT